The clone carrying this T cell receptor beta chain was recorded once. The antigen remains undetermined. This CDR3 spans 11 amino acids. V dropped 6 bases and J dropped 4 bases, with 6 bases sitting between them. Germline CDR1 reads MNHNY; CDR2 reads SVGAGI (reference sequence). Only in-frame clones appear in the TCRdb table, and some are missing; sequencing was by immunoSEQ multiplex PCR. The sample consists of more than 10,000 clones, roughly 84% of them appearing once. These data are taken from a study of OX40 agonist ivuxolimab in advanced cancers. Whole-study context: Hepatocellular carcinoma, melanoma, renal cell or head and neck cancer occurred in dose-escalation patients. Study-level points and caveats: More expanded clones were seen, on average, in CD8+ T cells than in CD4+. Circulating CD4+ and CD8+ T cells showed clonal expansion by week 6 at 0.1 to 3.0 mg/kg.

This chain connects TRBV6-6 to TRBJ1-2; D is unclear. This clonotype was sampled from an adult with an advanced solid tumor such as melanoma, head and neck, liver or kidney cancer. Sequencing was performed on CD4+ or CD8+ T cells sorted from blood, taken in a trial of the OX40 agonist ivuxolimab. DNA for the CDR3: TGTGCCAGCAGCCCTTCCTATGGCTACACCTTC. It codes for CASSPSYGYTF.